The rows below give T cell receptor beta chains drawn from one sample of a study of T cell repertoires in ileal Crohn's disease. Clones were sequenced by immunoSEQ multiplex PCR, and TCRdb holds only the in-frame ones, with some missing. The sample yields 6,500 to 7,500 clones, about three quarters seen once. Material: ileal tissue. These receptors came from an adult with Crohn's disease. Both conserved end residues are trimmed from each CDR3.

v_call: TRBV5-6
cdr3_aa: ASSLAGTGLNTEAF

v_call: TRBV10-3
cdr3_aa: AIRQGAAGTEAF

v_call: TRBV5-1
cdr3_aa: ASSLTGVPDTQY

v_call: TRBV19
cdr3_aa: ASTMRTEAF

v_call: TRBV19
cdr3_aa: ASNSQGGGELF

v_call: TRBV2
cdr3_aa: ASGYRESYEQY

v_call: TRBV2
cdr3_aa: ASSDLGQSYEQY

v_call: TRBV27
cdr3_aa: ASSFSGGNGYT

v_call: TRBV11-2
cdr3_aa: ASSLGFRETQY

v_call: TRBV28
cdr3_aa: ASKRVVGRAWF

v_call: TRBV9
cdr3_aa: ASSVGGGPSNEQF

v_call: TRBV29-1
cdr3_aa: SAGGADYGYT

v_call: TRBV7-9
cdr3_aa: ASSPADTQY